The 20 T cell receptor beta chains below were found in one sample sequenced in a study of blood T cell repertoires in COVID-19. Libraries were prepared by immunoSEQ multiplex PCR; TCRdb keeps only in-frame clonotypes and omits some of them. The table includes some 260,000 clones, roughly three quarters detected once. The sample was peripheral blood. Receptor source: a woman aged 40 to 50 with active or convalescent COVID-19.

This chain connects TRBV4-1 to TRBJ2-3, with 9 positions matching TRBD2. The CDR3 is 16 amino acids. Germline V gene lookup returns CDR1 MGHRA and CDR2 YSYEKL. J lost 1 base, V lost 0 bases, and 2 bases had no gene match. For the CDR3, the DNA is TGCGCCAGCAGCCAAGATAGCGGGGGCCGCACAGATACGCAGTATTTT. It encodes CASSQDSGGRTDTQYF.

The rearrangement joins TRBV11-2 to TRBJ1-6; D is possibly TRBD1 (5 bases). This CDR3 region has 16 residues. The germline gives CDR1 SGHAT, CDR2 FQNNGV. Trimming took off 5 bases at V and 3 bases at J, with 14 bases between the two ends. CDR3 sequence (DNA): TGTGCCAGCAGCGACCAAGGGGCAAGCTATAATTCACCCCTCCACTTT. This encodes CASSDQGASYNSPLHF.

The rearrangement joins TRBV27 to TRBJ1-2; 11 bases align to TRBD1. The germline CDR1 and CDR2 sequences are MNHEY and SMNVEV (reference sequence). CDR3 length equals 15 residues. Trimming took 4 bases from V and 8 from J; bases not matched to a gene: 9. CDR3 in amino acids: CASSSPDRGRRGYTF. The CDR3, as DNA: TGTGCCAGCAGTTCACCGGACAGGGGGCGCAGGGGCTACACCTTC.

This clone was recorded once. The genes are TRBV5-1 and TRBJ1-4, with D possibly TRBD1 on 6 matching bases. The V and J ends lost 0 bases and 8 bases respectively, with 11 bases between them. This CDR3 contains 14 residues. Per germline, CDR1 SGHRS and CDR2 YFSETQ. This CDR3 is CASSLVGAGEKLFF. In DNA, the CDR3 is TGCGCCAGCAGCTTGGTGGGGGCTGGAGAAAAACTGTTTTTT.

This rearrangement joins TRBV2 to TRBJ2-7, with D possibly TRBD2 on 5 matching bases. Trimming took 2 bases from V and 7 from J, leaving 12 bases between them. CDR1 is SNHLY, CDR2 FYNNEI, per germline. The CDR3 is 13 residues long. CDR3 coding DNA: TGTGCCAGCAGTGAAACTAGATTCTGGGAGCAGTACTTC. Translation: CASSETRFWEQYF. Using reference TRBV2 and TRBJ2-7 for the parts outside the CDR3, the full variable domain is EPEVTQTPSHQVTQMGQEVILRCVPISNHLYFYWYRQILGQKVEFLVSFYNNEISEKSEIFDDQFSVERPDGSNFTLKIRSTKLEDSAMYFCASSETRFWEQYFGPGTRLTVT.

The chain uses TRBV2 and TRBJ2-1; tentatively, D is TRBD1 (7 bases). Trimming removed 5 bases at V and 8 bases at J, with 13 bases between. This CDR3 has 13 amino acids. CDR1 and CDR2 from the germline V gene are SNHLY and FYNNEI. The CDR3 DNA reads as TGTGCCAGCAGTCAACTCAGGGGGGATGAGCAGTTCTTC. Residues: CASSQLRGDEQFF.

V and J are TRBV5-1 and TRBJ1-3; D ambiguous. Germline CDR1 SGHRS, CDR2 YFSETQ. The V and J ends lost 4 bases and 3 bases respectively, with 11 bases between them. CDR3 size: 14 residues. The CDR3 region has the DNA TGCGCCAGCAGCCTCGGGGTCTTTGGAAACACCATATATTTT. It is translated as CASSLGVFGNTIYF.

The chain joins TRBV10-2 to TRBJ2-5, with D possibly matching TRBD1 (6 bases). CDR1 and CDR2 (germline): WSHSY, SAAADI. The length of the CDR3 is 15 residues. Trimming pared 6 bases from V and 5 bases from J, leaving 19 bases between. CDR3 sequence reads: CASRSGQRLGETQYF. The CDR3 nucleotides are TGCGCCAGCAGGAGCGGACAGCGCTTAGGGGAGACCCAGTACTTC.

This clone was detected only once. This rearrangement joins TRBV5-1 to TRBJ1-6, with D maybe TRBD1 (6 bases). Germline assignment: CDR1 SGHRS and CDR2 YFSETQ. V dropped 9 bases and J dropped 7 bases, with 11 bases sitting between them. The CDR3 extends over 12 amino acids. The CDR3, as DNA: TGCGCCACCCGACAGGAAAATTCACCCCTCCACTTT. It translates to CATRQENSPLHF.

This clone was counted a few times. V gene TRBV10-2 combines with J gene TRBJ1-2; 7 positions agree with TRBD1. The CDR3 length is 13 residues. Trimming at V came to 3 bases and at J to 8 bases, leaving 6 bases not matched to a gene. Germline loops: CDR1 WSHSY, CDR2 SAAADI. The CDR3 is CASSEDRVEGYTF. CDR3 in DNA: TGCGCCAGCAGTGAAGACAGGGTGGAGGGCTACACCTTC.

The chain has TRBV7-2 and TRBJ2-5; no reliable D call. The CDR3 sequence is 15 residues long. Trimming stripped 0 bases from V and 2 bases from J, with 10 bases between. CDR1 and CDR2 from the germline V gene are SGHTA and FQGNSA. Here the CDR3 DNA reads TGTGCCAGCAGCTTAGCCCCTGAACAACAAGAGACCCAGTACTTC. It codes for CASSLAPEQQETQYF.

The chain joins TRBV7-3 to TRBJ2-2, with D possibly matching TRBD1 (6 bases). Trimming shortened V by 2 bases and J by 0 bases, and 10 bases separated the two germline ends. The length of the CDR3 is 16 residues. Germline V CDR1 and CDR2: SGHTA, FQGTGA. The CDR3 sequence: CASSLYGGPNTGELFF. The DNA of the CDR3 is TGTGCCAGCAGCTTATATGGGGGCCCGAACACCGGGGAGCTGTTTTTT.

The chain is built from TRBV7-3 and TRBJ2-3, with D perhaps TRBD1 (6 bases). V dropped 7 bases and J dropped 4 bases, with 21 bases sitting between them. CDR3 length: 16 amino acids. Germline values: CDR1 SGHTA, CDR2 FQGTGA. The CDR3 protein is CASTLGGIRIPDTQYF. CDR3 bases: TGTGCCAGCACGTTAGGGGGTATTAGGATCCCAGATACGCAGTATTTT.

The genes are TRBV12-3 or TRBV12-4 and TRBJ2-7; TRBD1 agrees at 10 bases. V shed 5 bases, J shed 3 bases, and the junction held 1 base outside the gene matches. The CDR3 length is 13 residues. This CDR3 is CASSRDRGYEQYF. The CDR3 nucleotides read TGTGCCAGCAGTAGGGACAGGGGCTACGAGCAGTACTTC.

Many counts were recorded for this clone. The chain has TRBV5-1 and TRBJ2-7, with 12 bases that match TRBD2. The CDR3 has 15 residues. V lost 5 bases, J lost 5 bases, and 8 bases stayed unmatched. Germline CDR1 SGHRS, CDR2 YFSETQ. DNA for the CDR3: TGCGCCAGCAGGTTCCTAGCGGGGGGGCCCGACGAGCAGTACTTC. This codes for CASRFLAGGPDEQYF.

V usage is TRBV18 and J usage is TRBJ1-4, with a weak D call TRBD1 (6 bases). Germline CDR1 and CDR2: KGHSH and LQKENI. V lost 6 bases, J lost 4 bases, and 12 bases lay in between. The CDR3 consists of 14 residues. CDR3 residues: CASSPGQRNEKLFF. The DNA of the CDR3 is TGTGCCAGCTCCCCAGGACAGCGTAATGAAAAACTGTTTTTT.

This clone was observed a few times. The chain links TRBV28 to TRBJ1-4; 7 nucleotides agree with TRBD1. Germline CDR1 and CDR2: MDHEN and SYDVKM. V shed 2 bases, J shed 6 bases, and the junction held 6 bases outside the gene matches. The CDR3 is made up of 15 amino acids. CDR3 in DNA: TGTGCCAGCAGTTTAGAGGGGGCTAGGGATGAAAAACTGTTTTTT. It yields the protein CASSLEGARDEKLFF.

The chain couples TRBV12-3 or TRBV12-4 to TRBJ1-4, with 7 bases aligning to TRBD1. The CDR3 totals 13 residues. V trimming: 6 bases; J trimming: 10 bases; junction bases outside the gene matches: 8. The DNA for the CDR3 is TGTGCCAGCAGCAGGGGACAGTCTGGAAAACTGTTTTTT. It is translated as CASSRGQSGKLFF.

This sequence joins TRBV5-6 and TRBJ2-5; the D gene is possibly TRBD2 (5 bases). V gave up 0 bases and J gave up 1 base, with 10 bases separating them. CDR3 size: 15 residues. Per the germline V gene, CDR1 is SGHDT and CDR2 is YYEEEE. This chain's CDR3 is CASSLVAGLQETQYF. CDR3 nucleotide sequence: TGTGCCAGCAGCTTGGTAGCAGGACTCCAAGAGACCCAGTACTTC.

The chain has TRBV3-1 (or the pseudogene TRBV3-2) and TRBJ1-1; no clear D gene. V was trimmed by 1 base and J by 7 bases, leaving 10 bases between them. The CDR3 totals 13 residues. The germline gives CDR1 LGHDT, CDR2 YNNKEL (reference sequence). The CDR3 DNA follows: TGTGCCAGCAGCCAAGGGGCGGGAAATGAAGCTTTCTTT. Its translation: CASSQGAGNEAFF.